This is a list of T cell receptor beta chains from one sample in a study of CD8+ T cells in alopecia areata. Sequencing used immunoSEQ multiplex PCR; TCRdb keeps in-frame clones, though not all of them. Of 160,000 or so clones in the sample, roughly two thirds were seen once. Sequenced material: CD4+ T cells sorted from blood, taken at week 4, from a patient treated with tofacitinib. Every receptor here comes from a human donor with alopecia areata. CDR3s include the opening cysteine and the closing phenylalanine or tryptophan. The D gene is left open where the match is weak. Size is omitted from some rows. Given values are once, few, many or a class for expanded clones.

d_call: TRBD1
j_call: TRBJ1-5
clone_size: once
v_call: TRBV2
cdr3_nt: TGTGCCAGCCGGGACAGCAATAGCAATCAGCCCCAGCATTTT
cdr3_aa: CASRDSNSNQPQHF

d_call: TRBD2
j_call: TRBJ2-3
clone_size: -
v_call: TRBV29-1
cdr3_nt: TGCAGCGTGAGGACTAGCGGCACAGATACGCAGTATTTT
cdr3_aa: CSVRTSGTDTQYF

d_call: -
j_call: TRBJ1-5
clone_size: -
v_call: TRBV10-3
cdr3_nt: TGTGCCATCAGTGAGTCGGCTGCTACTAGCAATCAGCCCCAGCATTTT
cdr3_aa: CAISESAATSNQPQHF

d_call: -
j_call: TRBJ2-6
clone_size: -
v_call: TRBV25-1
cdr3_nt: TGTGCCACCGCCCCAGGGTCCTCTGGGGCCAACGTCCTGACTTTC
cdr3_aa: CATAPGSSGANVLTF

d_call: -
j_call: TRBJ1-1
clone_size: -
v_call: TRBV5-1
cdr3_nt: TGCGCCAGCAGCCCGGACCGCAGGGCTAACACTGAAGCTTTCTTT
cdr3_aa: CASSPDRRANTEAFF

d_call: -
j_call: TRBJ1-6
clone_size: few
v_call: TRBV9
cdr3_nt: TGTGCCAGCAGCCCCGAAATGGGTGATTCACCCCTCCACTTT
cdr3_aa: CASSPEMGDSPLHF

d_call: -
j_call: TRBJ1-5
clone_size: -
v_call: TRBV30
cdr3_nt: TGTGCCTGGAGTGTAGCTAGGGGAAGTCAGCCCCAGCATTTT
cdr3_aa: CAWSVARGSQPQHF

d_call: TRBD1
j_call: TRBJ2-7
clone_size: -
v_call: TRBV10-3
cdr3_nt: TGTGCCATCAGCCCAGGGACAGGGGGTTTGGTCGAGCAGTACTTC
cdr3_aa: CAISPGTGGLVEQYF

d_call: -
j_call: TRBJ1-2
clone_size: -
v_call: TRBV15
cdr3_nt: TGTGCCACCAGCAGAGAAGTGACATCACGAGGGAGCTATGGCTACACCTTC
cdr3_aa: CATSREVTSRGSYGYTF

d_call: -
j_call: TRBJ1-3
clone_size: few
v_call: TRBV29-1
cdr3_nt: TGCAGCGTTGGGGGAGCTGGAAACACCATATATTTT
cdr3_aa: CSVGGAGNTIYF

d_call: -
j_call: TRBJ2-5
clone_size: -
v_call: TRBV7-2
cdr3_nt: TGTGCCAGCAGCGCCACAGAGACCCAGTACTTC
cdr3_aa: CASSATETQYF

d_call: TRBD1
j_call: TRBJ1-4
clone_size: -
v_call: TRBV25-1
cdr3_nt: TGTGCCAGCAGTACACGGGACAGCGTAAATGAAAAACTGTTTTTT
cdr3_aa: CASSTRDSVNEKLFF

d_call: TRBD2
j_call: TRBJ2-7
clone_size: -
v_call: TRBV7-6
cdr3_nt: TGTGCCAGCAGCTCAGGACTAGCGGGAAAAAAAGTGGGCGAGCAGTACTTC
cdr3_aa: CASSSGLAGKKVGEQYF

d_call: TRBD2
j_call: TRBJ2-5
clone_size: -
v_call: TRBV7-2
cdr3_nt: TGTGCCAGCAGCTTAGCGCGGGGGGGAAGAGAGACCCAGTACTTC
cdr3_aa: CASSLARGGRETQYF

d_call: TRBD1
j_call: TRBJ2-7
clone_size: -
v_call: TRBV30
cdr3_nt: TGTGCCTGGAGTGCAAGACAGGGAATCGAGCAGTACTTC
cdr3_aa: CAWSARQGIEQYF

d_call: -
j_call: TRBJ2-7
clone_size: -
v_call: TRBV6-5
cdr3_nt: TGTGCCAGCAGTGCCGTGGGGCTTAGGGGCGAGCAGTACTTC
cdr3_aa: CASSAVGLRGEQYF

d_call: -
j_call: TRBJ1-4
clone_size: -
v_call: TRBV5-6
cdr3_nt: TGTGCCAGCAGCTTGGATTTTCCCCGGGGTGGTGAAAAACTGTTTTTT
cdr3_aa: CASSLDFPRGGEKLFF

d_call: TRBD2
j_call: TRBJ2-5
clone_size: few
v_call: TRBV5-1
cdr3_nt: TGCGCCAGCAGCTTGTCCAGGGAGGGAGAGACCCAGTACTTC
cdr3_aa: CASSLSREGETQYF

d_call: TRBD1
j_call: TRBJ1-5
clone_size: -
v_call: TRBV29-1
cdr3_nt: TGCAGCGTTGGACAGGGAAGCGGTCAGCCCCAGCATTTT
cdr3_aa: CSVGQGSGQPQHF

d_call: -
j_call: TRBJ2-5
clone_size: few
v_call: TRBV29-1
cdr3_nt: TGCAGCGTTGTAGGGGACGCCGGTTGGGAGACCCAGTACTTC
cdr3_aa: CSVVGDAGWETQYF

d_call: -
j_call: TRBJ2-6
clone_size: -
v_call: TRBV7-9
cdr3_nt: TGTGCCAGCAGCTTAGCTCAGGTCTCTGGGGCCAACGTCCTGACTTTC
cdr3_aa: CASSLAQVSGANVLTF

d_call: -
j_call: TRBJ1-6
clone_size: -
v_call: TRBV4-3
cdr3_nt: TGCGCCAGCAGCCAAGATTCGAATTCACCCCTCCACTTT
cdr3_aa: CASSQDSNSPLHF

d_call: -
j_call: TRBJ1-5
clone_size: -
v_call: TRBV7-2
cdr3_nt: TGTGCCAGCAGCTTCATGGGCAGAAGCAATCAGCCCCAGCATTTT
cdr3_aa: CASSFMGRSNQPQHF

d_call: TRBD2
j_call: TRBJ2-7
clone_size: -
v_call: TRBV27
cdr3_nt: TGTGCCAGCAGTTCAAGGACTAGCGGGACCTACGAGCAGTACTTC
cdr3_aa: CASSSRTSGTYEQYF

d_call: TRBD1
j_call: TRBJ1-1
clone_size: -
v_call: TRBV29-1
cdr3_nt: TGCAGCGCCGGGACAGGGGTTCGGGACACTGAAGCTTTCTTT
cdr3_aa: CSAGTGVRDTEAFF

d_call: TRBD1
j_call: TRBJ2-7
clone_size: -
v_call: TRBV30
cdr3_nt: TGTGCCTGGAACAAGGGGGCAATCCACCGCTACGAGCAGTACTTC
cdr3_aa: CAWNKGAIHRYEQYF

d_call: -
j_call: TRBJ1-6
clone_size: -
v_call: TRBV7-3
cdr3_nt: TGTGCCAGCAGCTTAAGGAGGGGATCACCCCTCCACTTT
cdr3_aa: CASSLRRGSPLHF

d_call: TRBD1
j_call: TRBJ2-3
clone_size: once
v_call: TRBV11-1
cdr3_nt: TGTGCCAGCAGCTTTCGGCAGGGGGCCACAGATACGCAGTATTTT
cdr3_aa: CASSFRQGATDTQYF

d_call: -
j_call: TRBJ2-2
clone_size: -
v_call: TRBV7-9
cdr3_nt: TGTGCCAGCCACAACACCGGGGAGCTGTTTTTT
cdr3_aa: CASHNTGELFF

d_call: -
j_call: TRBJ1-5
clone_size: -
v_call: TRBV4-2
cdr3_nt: TGTGCCAGCAGTCAGGGTCCCAATCAGCCCCAGCATTTT
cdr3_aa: CASSQGPNQPQHF

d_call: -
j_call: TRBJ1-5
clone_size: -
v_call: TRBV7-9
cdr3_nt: TGTGCCAGCAGCTTAAGTCCTGATCAGCCCCAGCATTTT
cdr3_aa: CASSLSPDQPQHF

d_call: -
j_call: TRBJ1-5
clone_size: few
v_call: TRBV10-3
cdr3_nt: TGTGCCATCAGTGACAGGGGAACGGAGCCCCAGCATTTT
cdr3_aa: CAISDRGTEPQHF

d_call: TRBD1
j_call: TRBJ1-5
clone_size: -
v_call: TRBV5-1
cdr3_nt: TGCGCCAGCCGGCGTGACAGGGGGAGTCAGCCCCAGCATTTT
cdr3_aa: CASRRDRGSQPQHF

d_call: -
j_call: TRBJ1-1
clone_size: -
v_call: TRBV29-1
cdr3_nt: TGCAGCGTTGGATTAGGGGTCACTGAAGCTTTCTTT
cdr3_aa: CSVGLGVTEAFF

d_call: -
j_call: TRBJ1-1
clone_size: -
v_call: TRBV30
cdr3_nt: TGTGCCTGGAGTGTTACAGGGACCCGATGGGCTTTCTTT
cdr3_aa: CAWSVTGTRWAFF

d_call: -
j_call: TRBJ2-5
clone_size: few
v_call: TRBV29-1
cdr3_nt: TGCAGCGTTGTGGGGGGCCCCACCGTTGGTGAGACCCAGTACTTC
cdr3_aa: CSVVGGPTVGETQYF

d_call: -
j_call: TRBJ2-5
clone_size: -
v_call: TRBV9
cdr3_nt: TGTGCCAGCAGCCTACGGCCCCAAGAGACCCAGTACTTC
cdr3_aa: CASSLRPQETQYF

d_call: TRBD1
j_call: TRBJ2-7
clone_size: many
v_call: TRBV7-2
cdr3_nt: TGTGCCAGCAGCAATAGAGGGGGCAGCTCCTACGAGCAGTACTTC
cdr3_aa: CASSNRGGSSYEQYF

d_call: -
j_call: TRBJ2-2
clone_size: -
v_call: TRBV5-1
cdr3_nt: TGCGCCAGCAGCTTGGAGGGGTCCGGGGAGCTGTTTTTT
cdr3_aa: CASSLEGSGELFF

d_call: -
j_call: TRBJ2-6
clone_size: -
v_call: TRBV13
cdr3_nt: TGTGCCAGCAGCCTATCGGGAGTCCCTGGGGCCAACGTCCTGACTTTC
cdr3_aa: CASSLSGVPGANVLTF

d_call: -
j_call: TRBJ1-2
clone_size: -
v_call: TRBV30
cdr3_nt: TGCGCCTGGACCCCGGGGCCTTATGGCTACACCTTC
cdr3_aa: CAWTPGPYGYTF

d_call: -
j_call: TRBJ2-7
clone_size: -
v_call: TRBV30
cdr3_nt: TGTGCCTGGAGTCTAAGCTACGAGCAGTACTTC
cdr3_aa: CAWSLSYEQYF

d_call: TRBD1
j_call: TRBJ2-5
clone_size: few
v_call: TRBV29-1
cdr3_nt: TGCAGCATAAGCAGGGGGTCGGAGACCCAGTACTTC
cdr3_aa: CSISRGSETQYF

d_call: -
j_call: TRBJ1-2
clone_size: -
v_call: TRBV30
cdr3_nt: TGTGCCTGGAGTCCCCACCTATATAGCTACACCTTC
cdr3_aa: CAWSPHLYSYTF

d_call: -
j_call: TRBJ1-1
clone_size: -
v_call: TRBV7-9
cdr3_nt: TGTGCCAGCAGCCGGACCGGACAGAACACTGAAGCTTTCTTT
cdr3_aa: CASSRTGQNTEAFF

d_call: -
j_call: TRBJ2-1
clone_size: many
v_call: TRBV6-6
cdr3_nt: TGTGCCAGCAGTTACACCGCCAGGGAGCAGTTCTTC
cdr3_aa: CASSYTAREQFF

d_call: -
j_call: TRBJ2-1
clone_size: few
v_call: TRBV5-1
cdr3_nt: TGCGCCAGCAGCTTGGGGTCCCTCCCGGGGTACAATGAGCAGTTCTTC
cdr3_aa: CASSLGSLPGYNEQFF

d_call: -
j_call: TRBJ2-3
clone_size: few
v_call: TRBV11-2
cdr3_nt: TGTGCCAGCAGCTTAGGTGTAGGAGATACGCAGTATTTT
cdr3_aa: CASSLGVGDTQYF

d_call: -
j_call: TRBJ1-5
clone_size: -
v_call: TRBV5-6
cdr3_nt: TGTGCCAGCAGCTTGCTTGGGGCGGACCATCAGCCCCAGCATTTT
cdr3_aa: CASSLLGADHQPQHF

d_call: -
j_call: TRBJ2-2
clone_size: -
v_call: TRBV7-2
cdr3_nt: TGTGCCAGCAGCTTAGCAGGGGAAGGAGGCTCCGGGGAGCTGTTTTTT
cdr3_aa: CASSLAGEGGSGELFF

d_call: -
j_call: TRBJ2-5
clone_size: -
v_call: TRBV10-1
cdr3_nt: TGCGCCAGCGCTGACTACCGTGGGACCCAGTACTTC
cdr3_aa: CASADYRGTQYF

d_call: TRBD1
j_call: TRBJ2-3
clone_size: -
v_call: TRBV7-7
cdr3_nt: TGTGCTAGCAGCCCGGGACAGGGGCCAACAGATACGCAGTATTTT
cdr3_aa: CASSPGQGPTDTQYF

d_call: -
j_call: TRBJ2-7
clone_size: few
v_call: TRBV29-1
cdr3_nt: TGCAGCGTAGGACACCGCAGCGGGTCCTACGAGCAGTACTTC
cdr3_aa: CSVGHRSGSYEQYF

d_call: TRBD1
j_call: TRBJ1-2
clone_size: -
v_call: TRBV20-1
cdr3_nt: TGCAGTGCTAGAAGGACAGGGGGCTACACCTTC
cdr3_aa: CSARRTGGYTF

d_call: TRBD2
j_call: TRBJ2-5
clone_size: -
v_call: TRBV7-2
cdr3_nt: TGTGCCAGCCGGACGGGGGGACAGACCCAGTACTTC
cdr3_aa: CASRTGGQTQYF

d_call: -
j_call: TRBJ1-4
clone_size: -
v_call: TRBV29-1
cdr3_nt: TGCAGCGTTGTGGAGAGCGCTAATGAAAAACTGTTTTTT
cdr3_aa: CSVVESANEKLFF

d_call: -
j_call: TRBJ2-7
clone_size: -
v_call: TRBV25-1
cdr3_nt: TGTGCCAGCAGTGAAAGGACAGTCCGGGAGCAGTACTTC
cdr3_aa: CASSERTVREQYF

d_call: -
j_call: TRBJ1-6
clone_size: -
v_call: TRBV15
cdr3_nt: TGTGCCACCAGTACCGGGCCCGGGGGTGCACCCCTCCACTTT
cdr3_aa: CATSTGPGGAPLHF

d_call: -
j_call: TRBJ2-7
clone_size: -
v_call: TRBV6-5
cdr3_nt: TGTGCCAGCAGTTACTCGCCCAGTACCTACGAGCAGTACTTC
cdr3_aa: CASSYSPSTYEQYF